This T cell receptor beta chain was retrieved from a study of cytomegalovirus exposure and HLA in healthy donors. The CDR3 extends over 15 amino acids. This PCR relied on a set of 60 Vbeta primers and 13 Jbeta primers. Assay used: immunoSEQ multiplex PCR; TCRdb lists only in-frame clones, some missing. The sample has some 120,000 clones, around 80% seen once. The TCR comes from a man aged 25-40 years in good health and CMV-seronegative. The sample comprised PBMCs. The chain joins TRBV12-2 to TRBJ2-3; no check of the table's D call, TRBD2, against the DNA was made. TRBV12-2 is listed as a pseudogene. CDR3 region: CASRYLGGSTDTQYF. In DNA form, the CDR3 reads TGTGCAAGTCGCTACCTCGGGGGGTCCACAGATACGCAGTATTTT.